Listed below are T cell receptor beta chains from one sample, sequenced in a study of cytomegalovirus exposure and HLA in healthy donors. TCRdb's copy holds only in-frame clones and misses some; the assay was immunoSEQ multiplex PCR. The sample yields over 100,000 clones, roughly 80% seen once. The source material was PBMCs. All receptors come from a man under 40 in good health and CMV-seropositive. CDR3s include the opening cysteine and the closing phenylalanine or tryptophan. A D gene is named only where the DNA matches it firmly. Clone size appears in some rows only: once, few, many, or a class for an expanded clone.

TRBJ1-1	TRBV7-2	-	-	TGTGCCAGCAGCTCCCTCAAGGGGACTGAAGCTTTCTTT	CASSSLKGTEAFF
TRBJ2-5	TRBV2	-	TRBD1	TGTGCCAGCAGTGATTGGGGCAGGACAGGGGGCGAGACCCAGTACTTC	CASSDWGRTGGETQYF
TRBJ1-4	TRBV4-1	many	-	TGCGCCAGCAGCCAAGACGCACAAGCGGATGAAAAACTGTTTTTT	CASSQDAQADEKLFF
TRBJ1-2	TRBV7-9	-	TRBD1	TGTGCCAGCAGCTCCGGGACAGGGCCAGGCTACACCTTC	CASSSGTGPGYTF
TRBJ1-1	TRBV5-4	-	-	TGTGCCAGCAGCCCTGACAGACTGAACACTGAAGCTTTCTTT	CASSPDRLNTEAFF
TRBJ1-3	TRBV5-6	-	-	TGTGCCAGCAGCTTGGTAGCAGGGCCTGGAAACACCATATATTTT	CASSLVAGPGNTIYF
TRBJ2-5	TRBV5-1	-	TRBD1	TGCGCCAGCAGCTTGAGACAGGGGGCTTCAGAGACCCAGTACTTC	CASSLRQGASETQYF
TRBJ1-4	TRBV28	-	-	TGTGCCAGCAGTTCCACCGGGACAAGGGCAACTAATGAAAAACTGTTTTTT	CASSSTGTRATNEKLFF
TRBJ2-1	TRBV5-4	-	-	TGTGCCAGCAGCTTAGACAGATTAAGCTCCTACAATGAGCAGTTCTTC	CASSLDRLSSYNEQFF
TRBJ1-2	TRBV7-2	few	-	TGTGCCAGCAGCTTAGCAGGTCCGGGAAGCTATGGCTACACCTTC	CASSLAGPGSYGYTF
TRBJ1-5	TRBV29-1	few	-	TGCAGCGTTGAATCGGGGGGGGCGGGGGACTTCAGCAATCAGCCCCAGCATTTT	CSVESGGAGDFSNQPQHF
TRBJ1-1	TRBV19	-	-	TGTGCCAGTAGGGAGGAGTCAGGTTACACTGAAGCTTTCTTT	CASREESGYTEAFF
TRBJ2-5	TRBV28	-	-	TGTGCCAGCAGCCTTCAGGGTCAAGAGACCCAGTACTTC	CASSLQGQETQYF
TRBJ1-4	TRBV11-1	once	-	TGTGCCAGCAGCTTAGACCCAGAAGAAAAACTGTTTTTT	CASSLDPEEKLFF
TRBJ1-5	TRBV13	-	-	TGTGCCAGCAGCTTAGGCGCGTACGGACAGTTTAATCAGCCCCAGCATTTT	CASSLGAYGQFNQPQHF
TRBJ1-2	TRBV9	-	-	TGTGCCAGCAGCGTAGAGGCAGGTCTCGATAACTATGGCTACACCTTC	CASSVEAGLDNYGYTF
TRBJ1-2	TRBV6-1	-	-	TGTGCCAGAGTCCGGCGGAACTTTACTGGCTACACCTTC	CARVRRNFTGYTF
TRBJ1-1	TRBV5-5	few	-	TGTGCCAGCAGCCGGTTGACATTGCGTGCTTTCTTT	CASSRLTLRAFF
TRBJ1-2	TRBV5-1	-	TRBD1	TGCGCCAGCGGGCTACAGGGGGCGAACTATGGCTACACCTTC	CASGLQGANYGYTF
TRBJ2-7	TRBV5-1	-	TRBD1	TGCGCCAGCAGCTTACTACACAGGGGAACCTACGAGCAGTACTTC	CASSLLHRGTYEQYF
TRBJ2-1	TRBV11-2	-	-	TGTGCCACAGTGCGGGGGCCGAATTACAATGAGCAGTTCTTC	CATVRGPNYNEQFF
TRBJ2-7	TRBV6-1	-	-	TGTGCCAGCAGTGAACAGTTGACTACCCGCGAGCAGTACTTC	CASSEQLTTREQYF
TRBJ1-1	TRBV10-2	-	-	TGCGCCAGCAGACAGAACACTGAAGCTTTCTTT	CASRQNTEAFF
TRBJ2-7	TRBV7-9	-	TRBD2	TGTGCCAGCAGCTTAACGGCGGGGGACTCCTACGAGCAGTACTTC	CASSLTAGDSYEQYF
TRBJ2-3	TRBV6-1	-	-	TGTGCCAGCAGTCCCTTGGGGGGAAGGACAGATACGCAGTATTTT	CASSPLGGRTDTQYF
TRBJ2-1	TRBV5-1	-	-	TGCGCCAGCAGTGAATTGCGGGGTGGTGAGCAGTTCTTC	CASSELRGGEQFF
TRBJ1-2	TRBV5-1	-	TRBD1	TGCGCCAGCAGCATAGACAGGGGGGGGGCCGATGGCTACACCTTC	CASSIDRGGADGYTF
TRBJ2-7	TRBV5-6	-	TRBD1	TGTGCCAGCAGCTCTGACAGGGGCCCCTACGAGCAGTACTTC	CASSSDRGPYEQYF
TRBJ1-1	TRBV5-4	-	-	TGTGCCAGCAGCCCGGGACATTGGAACACTGAAGCTTTCTTT	CASSPGHWNTEAFF